The 22 T cell receptor beta chains below were found in one sample sequenced in a study of blood T cells in healthy people across ages (dated by TCRdb to the mid-2010s). The method was 5' RACE. The instrument was an Illumina HiSeq 2500. A second PCR of roughly 7 to 11 cycles was performed with a sample-barcoded 5' primer and a J-beta primer mix. TCRdb passed the public sequencing reads through fastp at Q25 and MiXCR, retaining productive beta sequences. Rows are unified per CDR3 protein, each entry keeping the most common DNA and genes. The sample yields 750,000 to 950,000 distinct CDR3 sequences; 29% were counted once. Of the sample, roughly 10% is held by the ten largest clones. These data are also associated with another study on T cells of mothers and their children.

Specimen: blood. These TCRs come from a woman aged 40 to 50 in good health.

The gene calls are TRBV7-2 and TRBJ1-1, with D perhaps TRBD1 (6 bases). CDR1 and CDR2 (germline): SGHTA, FQGNSA. The ends were cut back, 5 bases at V and 4 bases at J, with 14 bases in the middle. This CDR3 comprises 14 residues. Written as DNA, the CDR3 is TGTGCCAGCAGCCCCCAGGGACACCTCACTGAAGCTTTCTTT. It codes for CASSPQGHLTEAFF.

This clonotype has a single count. The conserved final phenylalanine or tryptophan is absent from the CDR3, which likely points to a read error. This chain connects TRBV7-2 to TRBJ1-1; TRBD1 agrees at 8 bases. The ends lost 5 bases at V and 6 bases at J; junction bases unmatched: 8. This CDR3 is built from 14 residues. Looked up from germline, CDR1 is SGHTA and CDR2 is FQGNSA. CDR3 coding DNA: TGTGCCAGCAGCCCGAGACAGGGGAGCGCTGAAGCTTTCCTT. Encoded protein: CASSPRQGSAEAFL.

This clonotype was seen a few times. The chain has TRBV15 and TRBJ2-3; 9 bases are a match to TRBD2. Germline CDR1 and CDR2: LNHNV and YYDKDF (reference sequence). CDR3 size: 16 residues. The ends lost 0 bases at V and 2 bases at J; junction bases unmatched: 3. The CDR3 protein is CATSRDRGLATDTQYF. CDR3 nucleotide sequence: TGTGCCACCAGCAGAGATCGGGGACTAGCCACAGATACGCAGTATTTT.

There are a few counts of this clonotype. The J gene is TRBJ2-3, the V gene TRBV6-6; TRBD2 aligns across 12 bases. This CDR3 has 17 amino acids. CDR1 is MNHNY and CDR2 is SVGAGI in the germline V gene (reference sequence). J gave up 6 bases and V 4 bases, and 11 bases lay outside the gene matches. CDR3 DNA sequence: TGTGCCAGCAGTTTCCTCCCTAGCGGGGGGGCAGACGATACGCAGTATTTT. It yields the protein CASSFLPSGGADDTQYF.

The rearrangement joins TRBV28 to TRBJ2-7, with D possibly matching TRBD1 (6 bases). Trimming left V 4 bases short and J 2 bases short, with 12 bases between. Looked up from germline, CDR1 is MDHEN and CDR2 is SYDVKM. The CDR3 runs 14 residues. The CDR3 here is CASSCGRGPYEQYF. DNA of the CDR3: TGTGCCAGCAGTTGTGGCAGGGGTCCCTACGAGCAGTACTTC.

The chain couples TRBV5-1 to TRBJ2-5, with TRBD2 matching over 10 bases. There are 17 residues in the CDR3. J was trimmed by 3 bases and V by 1 base; bases with no gene match: 9. Germline V gene lookup returns CDR1 SGHRS and CDR2 YFSETQ. CDR3 in amino acids: CASSLLPTGTSEETQYF. CDR3 DNA: TGCGCCAGCAGCTTGTTGCCAACGGGGACTAGCGAAGAGACCCAGTACTTC.

The chain couples TRBV7-9 to TRBJ1-1, with D unresolved. The CDR3 is 13 residues long. V lost 2 bases and J 11 bases, leaving 15 bases between the germline ends. Germline CDR1 is SEHNR and CDR2 is FQNEAQ (reference sequence). In DNA form, the CDR3 reads TGTGCCAGCAGCTTAACCAGCTTCCCTGGTGCTTTCTTT. This translates into CASSLTSFPGAFF.

The V and J genes are TRBV7-6 and TRBJ1-6; TRBD1 matches at 9 bases. Trimming at V came to 5 bases and at J to 7 bases, leaving 6 bases not matched to a gene. Per the germline V gene, CDR1 is SGHVS and CDR2 is FNYEAQ. The CDR3 is made up of 15 amino acids. In nucleotides, the CDR3 is TGTGCCAGCAGCATAACCGGGACAGGGAATTCACCCCTCCACTTT. Translating gives CASSITGTGNSPLHF.

The chain is built from TRBV28 and TRBJ2-3; a possible D gene is TRBD2 (6 bases). This CDR3 comprises 17 residues. The V gene's germline CDR1 is MDHEN and CDR2 SYDVKM. V gave up 10 bases and J gave up 6 bases, with 29 bases separating them. CDR3 amino acids: CATFWDNPSRRGDTQYF. CDR3 DNA sequence: TGTGCCACCTTTTGGGATAATCCTTCGAGACGGGGGGATACGCAGTATTTT.

The chain combines TRBV12-3 or TRBV12-4 with TRBJ2-7, with 9 bases lining up with TRBD1. J was trimmed by 0 bases and V by 5 bases; bases with no gene match: 2. This CDR3 comprises 14 residues. The CDR3 nucleotides are TGTGCCAGCAGTGACAGGGGGACCTCCTACGAGCAGTACTTC. The encoded protein is CASSDRGTSYEQYF.

This clonotype has a count of ten or more. The chain has TRBV25-1 and TRBJ2-5; D is ambiguous. The CDR3 extends over 15 amino acids. V was shortened by 2 bases and J by 1 base, with 11 bases between the two germline ends. Germline V gene data show CDR1 as MGHDK and CDR2 as SYGVNS. CDR3: CASSEGQAIQETQYF. Written as DNA, the CDR3 is TGTGCCAGCAGTGAAGGCCAGGCGATCCAAGAGACCCAGTACTTC.

This clonotype was detected many times. The gene calls are TRBV10-3 and TRBJ2-1; D tentatively reads TRBD1 or TRBD2 (5 bases each). The CDR3 spans 20 residues. Trimming stripped 4 bases from V and 4 bases from J, with 29 bases between. Germline lookup yields CDR1 ENHRY and CDR2 SYGVKD. CDR3 protein: CAISVQDFVPGAGSYNEQFF. The CDR3 DNA is TGTGCCATCAGTGTCCAAGACTTTGTCCCCGGGGCTGGGTCATACAATGAGCAGTTCTTC.

The chain joins TRBV4-1 to TRBJ1-3; D gene uncertain. CDR1 is MGHRA and CDR2 is YSYEKL in the germline V gene. Trimming cost V 5 bases and J 0 bases, with 17 bases left between them. The CDR3 runs to 17 residues. The CDR3 protein is CASSYQGRLLSGNTIYF. CDR3 in DNA: TGCGCCAGCAGCTATCAAGGGAGGCTCCTCTCTGGAAACACCATATATTTT.

Ten or more counts support this clonotype. The V gene is TRBV4-3, the J gene TRBJ2-5, with a weak D call TRBD1 (5 bases). The CDR3 contains 13 residues. V shed 3 bases and J shed 5 bases, with 10 bases lying between them. Germline CDR1 and CDR2: LGHNA and YSLEER. The CDR3 sequence is CASSQGRFETQYF. Here the CDR3 DNA reads TGCGCCAGCAGCCAGGGGCGTTTCGAGACCCAGTACTTC.

The chain employs TRBV7-2 and TRBJ2-3; no definite D call. Germline V gene data show CDR1 as SGHTA and CDR2 as FQGNSA. This CDR3 contains 12 residues. Trimming stripped 5 bases from V and 5 bases from J, with 8 bases between. CDR3 nucleotides: TGTGCCAGCAGCATCCGAAGAGATACGCAGTATTTT. This translates into CASSIRRDTQYF. The whole variable domain, filled in from reference TRBV7-2 and TRBJ2-3, reads GAGVSQSPSNKVTEKGKDVELRCDPISGHTALYWYRQSLGQGLEFLIYFQGNSAPDKSGLPSDRFSAERTGGSVSTLTIQRTQQEDSAVYLCASSIRRDTQYFGPGTRLTVL.

The chain joins TRBV27 to TRBJ1-2; 7 positions match TRBD1. This CDR3 comprises 15 residues. Per the germline V gene, CDR1 is MNHEY and CDR2 is SMNVEV (reference sequence). The V and J ends lost 3 bases and 4 bases, in that order; junction bases with no gene match: 8. The CDR3 loop is CASSFRDRPIYGYTF. Written as DNA, the CDR3 is TGTGCCAGCAGTTTCCGGGACAGACCAATCTATGGCTACACCTTC.

A word on this clonotype: One base away lies a much larger clone, so this may be a sequencing read error. The chain combines TRBV24-1 with TRBJ2-1; TRBD2 is a possible D gene (6 bases). The CDR3 covers 16 residues. Germline-derived CDR1 and CDR2 are KGHDR and SFDVKD. The chain's CDR3 is CATSGRGRYSDNEQFF. The CDR3 DNA sequence: TGTGCCACCAGTGGGCGGGGACGGTACTCCGACAATGAGCAGTTCTTC.

This clonotype came up a few times. The chain recombines TRBV29-1 with TRBJ2-1; 9 nucleotides match TRBD1. Losses at the gene ends were 3 bases for V and 4 bases for J; bases not matched to a gene: 4. In germline, CDR1 is SQVTM, CDR2 ANQGSEA. This CDR3 spans 14 amino acids. The CDR3 here is CSVDYGTGYNEQFF. DNA of the CDR3: TGCAGCGTTGACTACGGGACAGGGTACAATGAGCAGTTCTTC.

V is TRBV2 and J is TRBJ2-2, with D hard to call. Trimming removed 10 bases at V and 6 bases at J, with 9 bases between. The CDR3 is 11 residues long. The germline V gene encodes CDR1 SNHLY and CDR2 FYNNEI. The CDR3 region has the DNA TGTGCCACCCGGATAGCCGGGGAGCTGTTTTTT. It yields the protein CATRIAGELFF.

This clonotype was found a few times. The V gene is TRBV5-1, the J gene TRBJ1-2, with 7 bases matching TRBD1. CDR1 and CDR2 from the germline V gene are SGHRS and YFSETQ. V dropped 3 bases and J dropped 5; count of bases not matched to a gene: 7. The CDR3 runs 14 residues. The CDR3 spells CASSSPGQDYGYTF. The DNA of the CDR3 is TGCGCCAGCAGCTCGCCCGGACAGGATTATGGCTACACCTTC.

The chain joins TRBV18 to TRBJ1-1; D not certain. The length of the CDR3 is 14 residues. Per germline, CDR1 KGHSH and CDR2 LQKENI. V dropped 8 bases and J dropped 1 base, with 14 bases sitting between them. The DNA for the CDR3 is TGTGCCAGCGCGTTACGGGTTTCGAACACTGAAGCTTTCTTT. This translates into CASALRVSNTEAFF.

This clonotype was counted only a few times. V gene TRBV7-6 combines with J gene TRBJ2-3; the D gene is possibly TRBD1 (5 bases). This CDR3 comprises 15 residues. Germline assignment: CDR1 SGHVS and CDR2 FNYEAQ. V was cut by 10 bases and J by 4 bases, with 21 bases left in between. The chain's CDR3 is CATSYQGSPADTQYF. The CDR3 coding sequence is TGTGCCACCTCCTACCAGGGCAGTCCCGCAGATACGCAGTATTTT.